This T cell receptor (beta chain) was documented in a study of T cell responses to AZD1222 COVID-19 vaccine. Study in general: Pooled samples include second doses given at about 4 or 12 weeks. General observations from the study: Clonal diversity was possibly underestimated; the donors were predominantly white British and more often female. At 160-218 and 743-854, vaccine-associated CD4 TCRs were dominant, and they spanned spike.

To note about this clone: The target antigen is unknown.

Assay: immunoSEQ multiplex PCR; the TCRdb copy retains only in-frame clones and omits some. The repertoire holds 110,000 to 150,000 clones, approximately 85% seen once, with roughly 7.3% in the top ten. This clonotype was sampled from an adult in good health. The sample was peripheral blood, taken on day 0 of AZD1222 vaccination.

Written as DNA, the CDR3 is TGTGCCGTACTGGCTCGGCGGGTTTCACCCCTCCACTTT. Encoded protein: CAVLARRVSPLHF. The chain joins TRBV30 to TRBJ1-6; D ambiguous. V was trimmed by 8 bases and J by 9 bases, leaving 17 bases between them. In germline, CDR1 is GTSNPN, CDR2 SVGIG (reference sequence). This CDR3 is built from 13 residues.